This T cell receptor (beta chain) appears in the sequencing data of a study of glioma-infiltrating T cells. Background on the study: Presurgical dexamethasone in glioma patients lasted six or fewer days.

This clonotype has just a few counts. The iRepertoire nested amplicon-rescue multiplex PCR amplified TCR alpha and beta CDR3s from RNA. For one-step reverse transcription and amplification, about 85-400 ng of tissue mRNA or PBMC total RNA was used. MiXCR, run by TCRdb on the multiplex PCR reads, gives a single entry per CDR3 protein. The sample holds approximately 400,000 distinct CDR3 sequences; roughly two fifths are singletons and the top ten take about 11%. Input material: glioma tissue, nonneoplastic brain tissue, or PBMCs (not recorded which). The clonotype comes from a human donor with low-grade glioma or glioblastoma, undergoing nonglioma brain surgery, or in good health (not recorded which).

The CDR3 spells CASSLEGQPQETQYF. CDR3 nucleotides: TGTGCCAGCAGCTTAGAGGGACAGCCACAAGAGACCCAGTACTTC. The V and J genes are TRBV7-3 and TRBJ2-5, with TRBD1 matching 7 bases. This CDR3 has 15 amino acids. Per the germline V gene, CDR1 is SGHTA and CDR2 is FQGTGA. V lost 2 bases, J lost 2 bases, and 5 bases stayed unmatched. Looking up the rest from reference TRBV7-3 and TRBJ2-5 gives the full variable domain: GAGVSQTPSNKVTEKGKYVELRCDPISGHTALYWYRQSLGQGPEFLIYFQGTGAADDSGLPNDRFFAVRPEGSVSTLKIQRTERGDSAVYLCASSLEGQPQETQYFGPGTRLLVL.